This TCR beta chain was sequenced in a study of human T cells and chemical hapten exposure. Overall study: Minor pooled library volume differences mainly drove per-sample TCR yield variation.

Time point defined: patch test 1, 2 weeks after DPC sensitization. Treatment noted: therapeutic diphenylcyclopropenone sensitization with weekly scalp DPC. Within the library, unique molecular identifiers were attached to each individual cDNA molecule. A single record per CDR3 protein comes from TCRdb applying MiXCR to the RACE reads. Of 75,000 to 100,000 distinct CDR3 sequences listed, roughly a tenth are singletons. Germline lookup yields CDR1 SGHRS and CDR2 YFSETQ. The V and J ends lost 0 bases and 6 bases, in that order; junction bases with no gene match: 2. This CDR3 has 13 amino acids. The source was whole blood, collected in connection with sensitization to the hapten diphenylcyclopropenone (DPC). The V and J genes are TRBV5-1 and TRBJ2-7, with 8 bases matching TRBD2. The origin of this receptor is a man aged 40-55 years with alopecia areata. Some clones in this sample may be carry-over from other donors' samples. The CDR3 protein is CASSLAGLAEQYF. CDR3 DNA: TGCGCCAGCAGCTTGGCCGGACTAGCCGAGCAGTACTTC.